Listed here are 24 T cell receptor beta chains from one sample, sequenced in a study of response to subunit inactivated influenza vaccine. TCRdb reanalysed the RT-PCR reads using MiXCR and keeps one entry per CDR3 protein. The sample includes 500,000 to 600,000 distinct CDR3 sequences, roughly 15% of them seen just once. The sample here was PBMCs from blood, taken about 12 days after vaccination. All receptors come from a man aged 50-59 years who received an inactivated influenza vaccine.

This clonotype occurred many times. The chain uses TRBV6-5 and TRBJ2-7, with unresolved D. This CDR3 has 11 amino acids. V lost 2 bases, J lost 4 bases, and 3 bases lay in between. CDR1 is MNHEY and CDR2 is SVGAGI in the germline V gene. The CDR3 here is CASSYRYEQYF. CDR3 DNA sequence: TGTGCCAGCAGTTACCGTTACGAGCAGTACTTC.

CDR3 in DNA: TGCGCCAGCAGCTTGGGATCGGGCGGGATGATCTCCTACGAGCAGTACTTC. Its protein is CASSLGSGGMISYEQYF. The chain has TRBV5-1 and TRBJ2-7, with a possible D match to TRBD2 (6 bases). Germline loops: CDR1 SGHRS, CDR2 YFSETQ. The CDR3 consists of 17 residues. Between the trimmed V and J ends, which lost 0 bases and 0 bases, there was a span of 16 bases.

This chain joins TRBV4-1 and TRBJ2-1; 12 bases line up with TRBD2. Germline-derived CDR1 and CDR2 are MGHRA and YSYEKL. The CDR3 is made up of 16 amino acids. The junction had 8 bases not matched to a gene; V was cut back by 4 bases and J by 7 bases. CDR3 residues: CASSLVLTSGRNEQFF. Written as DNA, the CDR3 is TGCGCCAGCAGCCTAGTTTTGACTAGCGGGAGAAATGAGCAGTTCTTC.

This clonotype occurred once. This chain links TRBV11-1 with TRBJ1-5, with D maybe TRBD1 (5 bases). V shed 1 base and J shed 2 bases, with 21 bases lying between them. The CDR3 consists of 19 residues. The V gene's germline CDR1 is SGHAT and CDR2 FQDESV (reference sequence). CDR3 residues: CASSLVGTGLRGGNQPQHF. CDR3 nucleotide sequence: TGTGCCAGCAGCTTAGTTGGAACAGGCTTGCGGGGAGGCAATCAGCCCCAGCATTTT.

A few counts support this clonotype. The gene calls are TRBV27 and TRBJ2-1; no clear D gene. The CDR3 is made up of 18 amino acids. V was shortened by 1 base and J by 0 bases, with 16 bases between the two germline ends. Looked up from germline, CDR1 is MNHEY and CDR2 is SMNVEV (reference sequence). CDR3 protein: CASSLLFGQDSSYNEQFF. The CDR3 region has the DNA TGTGCCAGCAGTTTATTATTCGGGCAGGATAGCTCCTACAATGAGCAGTTCTTC.

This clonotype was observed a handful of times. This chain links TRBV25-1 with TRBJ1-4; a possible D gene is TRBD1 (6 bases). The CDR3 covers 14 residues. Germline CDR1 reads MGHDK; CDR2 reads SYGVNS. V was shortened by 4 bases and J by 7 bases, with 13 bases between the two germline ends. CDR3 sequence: CASSVPGGSEKLFF. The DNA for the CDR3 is TGTGCCAGCAGTGTCCCCGGGGGCTCTGAAAAACTGTTTTTT.

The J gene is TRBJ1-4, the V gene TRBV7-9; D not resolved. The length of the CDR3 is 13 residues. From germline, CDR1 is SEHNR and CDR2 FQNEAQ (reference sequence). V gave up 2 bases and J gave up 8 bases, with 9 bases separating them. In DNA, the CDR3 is TGTGCCAGCAGCTTAAATGTAGGGGAAAAACTGTTTTTT. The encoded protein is CASSLNVGEKLFF.

The CDR3 reads CSARAPLSYNEQFF. CDR3 nucleotides: TGCAGTGCTAGAGCTCCACTCTCCTACAATGAGCAGTTCTTC. J is TRBJ2-1 and V is TRBV20-1; D not resolved. V lost 1 base and J lost 0, with 7 bases in between. Germline V gives CDR1 DFQATT, CDR2 SNEGSKA (reference sequence). This CDR3 is 14 amino acids long.

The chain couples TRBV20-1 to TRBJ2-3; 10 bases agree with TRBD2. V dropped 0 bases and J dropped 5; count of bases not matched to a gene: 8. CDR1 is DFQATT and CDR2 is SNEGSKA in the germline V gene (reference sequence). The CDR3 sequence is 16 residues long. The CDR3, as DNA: TGCAGTGCTAGAGATCGGCTAGCGGGAGTTGGAGATACGCAGTATTTT. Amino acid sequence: CSARDRLAGVGDTQYF.

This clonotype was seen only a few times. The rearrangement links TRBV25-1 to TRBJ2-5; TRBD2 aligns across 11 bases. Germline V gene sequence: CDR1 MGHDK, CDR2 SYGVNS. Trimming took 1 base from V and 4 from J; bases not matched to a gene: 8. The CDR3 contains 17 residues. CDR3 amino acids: CASSEWELAGVTETQYF. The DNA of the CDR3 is TGTGCCAGCAGTGAATGGGAACTAGCGGGAGTCACAGAGACCCAGTACTTC.

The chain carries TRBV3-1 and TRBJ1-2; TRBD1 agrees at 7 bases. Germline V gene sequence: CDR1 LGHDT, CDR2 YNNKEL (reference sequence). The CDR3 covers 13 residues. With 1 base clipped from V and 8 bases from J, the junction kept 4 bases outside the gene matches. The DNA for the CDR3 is TGTGCCAGCAGCCAAGGACAGGGACCCGGCTACACCTTC. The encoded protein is CASSQGQGPGYTF.

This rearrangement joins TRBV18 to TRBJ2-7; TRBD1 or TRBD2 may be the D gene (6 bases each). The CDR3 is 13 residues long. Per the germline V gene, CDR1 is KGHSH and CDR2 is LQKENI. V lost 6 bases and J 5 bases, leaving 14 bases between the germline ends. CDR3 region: CASSRGGLNEQYF. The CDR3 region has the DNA TGTGCCAGCTCCCGTGGGGGGCTGAACGAGCAGTACTTC.

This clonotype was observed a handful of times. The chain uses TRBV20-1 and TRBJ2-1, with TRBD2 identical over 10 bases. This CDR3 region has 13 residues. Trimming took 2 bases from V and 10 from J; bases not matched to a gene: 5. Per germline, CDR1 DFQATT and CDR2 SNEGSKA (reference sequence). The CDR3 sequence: CSARLAGAYEQFF. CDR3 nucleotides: TGCAGTGCTAGACTAGCGGGGGCCTACGAGCAGTTCTTC.

The CDR3 reads CASSESSSYNEQFF. CDR3 nucleotides: TGTGCCAGCAGTGAATCCAGCTCCTACAATGAGCAGTTCTTC. This chain connects TRBV6-1 to TRBJ2-1; D is uncertain. Germline V gene lookup returns CDR1 MNHNS and CDR2 SASEGT. Deletions cut 2 bases from V and 0 bases from J, with 5 bases between. The CDR3 extends over 14 amino acids.

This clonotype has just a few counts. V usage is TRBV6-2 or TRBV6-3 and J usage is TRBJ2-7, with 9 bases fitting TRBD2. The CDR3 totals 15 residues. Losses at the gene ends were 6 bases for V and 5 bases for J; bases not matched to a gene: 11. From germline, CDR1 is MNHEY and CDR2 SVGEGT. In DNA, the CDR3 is TGTGCCAGCAGAGACAGCGGGAGGTATATCCACGAGCAGTACTTC. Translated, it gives CASRDSGRYIHEQYF.

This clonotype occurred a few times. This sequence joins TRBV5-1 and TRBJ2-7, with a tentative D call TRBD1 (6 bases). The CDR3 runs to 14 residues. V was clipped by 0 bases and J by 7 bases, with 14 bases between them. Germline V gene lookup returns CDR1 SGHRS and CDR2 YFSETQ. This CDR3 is CASSLEVTGKEQYF. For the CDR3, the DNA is TGCGCCAGCAGCTTGGAGGTCACAGGGAAGGAGCAGTACTTC.

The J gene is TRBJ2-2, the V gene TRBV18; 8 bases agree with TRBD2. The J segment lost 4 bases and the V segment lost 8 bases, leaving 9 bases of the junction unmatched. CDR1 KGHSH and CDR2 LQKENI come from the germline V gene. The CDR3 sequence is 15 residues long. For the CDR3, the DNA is TGTGCCAGCAGCGCCGGGACTAGAGCCACCGGGGAGCTGTTTTTT. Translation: CASSAGTRATGELFF.

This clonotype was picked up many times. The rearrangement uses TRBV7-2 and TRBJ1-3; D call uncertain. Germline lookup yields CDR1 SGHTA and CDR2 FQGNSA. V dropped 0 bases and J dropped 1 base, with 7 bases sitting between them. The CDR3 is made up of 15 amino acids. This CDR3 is CASSLAAGSGNTIYF. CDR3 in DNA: TGTGCCAGCAGCTTAGCGGCAGGATCTGGAAACACCATATATTTT.

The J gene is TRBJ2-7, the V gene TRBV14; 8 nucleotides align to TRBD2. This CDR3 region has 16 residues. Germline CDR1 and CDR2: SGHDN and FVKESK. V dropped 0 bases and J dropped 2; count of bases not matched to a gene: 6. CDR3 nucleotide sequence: TGTGCCAGCAGCCAAGATGGCGGACTAGCTACCTACGAGCAGTACTTC. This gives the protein CASSQDGGLATYEQYF.

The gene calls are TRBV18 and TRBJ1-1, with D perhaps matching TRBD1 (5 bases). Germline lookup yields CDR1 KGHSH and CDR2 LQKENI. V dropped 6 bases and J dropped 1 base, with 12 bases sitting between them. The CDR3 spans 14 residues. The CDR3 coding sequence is TGTGCCAGCTCTCCCCCGGGACGGAACACTGAAGCTTTCTTT. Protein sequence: CASSPPGRNTEAFF.

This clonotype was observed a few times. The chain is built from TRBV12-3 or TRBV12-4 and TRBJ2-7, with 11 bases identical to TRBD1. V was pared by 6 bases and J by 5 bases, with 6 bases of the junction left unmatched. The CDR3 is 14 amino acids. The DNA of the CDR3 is TGTGCCAGCAGGTCCGGGACAGGGGGTCACGAGCAGTACTTC. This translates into CASRSGTGGHEQYF.

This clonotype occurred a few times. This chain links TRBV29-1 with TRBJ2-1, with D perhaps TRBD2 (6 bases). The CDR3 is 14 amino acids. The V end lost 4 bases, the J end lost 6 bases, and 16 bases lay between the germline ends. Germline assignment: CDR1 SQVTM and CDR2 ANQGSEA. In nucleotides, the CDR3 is TGCAGCGTTGTACGCGGGGTAGGGTCCAATGAGCAGTTCTTC. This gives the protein CSVVRGVGSNEQFF.

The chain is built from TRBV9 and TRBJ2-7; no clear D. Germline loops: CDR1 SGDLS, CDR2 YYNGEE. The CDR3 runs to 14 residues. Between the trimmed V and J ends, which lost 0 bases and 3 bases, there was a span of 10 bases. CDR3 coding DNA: TGTGCCAGCAGCGTAGAATTGGTAGACTACGAGCAGTACTTC. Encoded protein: CASSVELVDYEQYF.

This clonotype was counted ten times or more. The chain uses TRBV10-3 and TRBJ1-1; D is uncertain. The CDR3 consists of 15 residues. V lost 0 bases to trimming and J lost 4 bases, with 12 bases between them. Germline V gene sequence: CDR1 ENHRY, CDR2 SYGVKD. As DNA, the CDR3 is TGTGCCATCAGTGAGTCCGTATTGAGGCGCACTGAAGCTTTCTTT. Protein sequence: CAISESVLRRTEAFF.